This TCR beta chain comes out of a study of T cells in Graves' hyperthyroidism and ophthalmopathy (dated by TCRdb to the late 2010s). For context, the study as a whole: Peripheral blood samples were taken at the time of initial diagnosis, prior to any treatment. Once sampling was done, hyperthyroidism patients were given methimazole at a starting dose of 30 mg daily, whereas ophthalmopathy patients were given high-dose intravenous methylprednisolone. The approximately 97 discovery patients were randomly divided into training and test sets at a 7:3 ratio. According to the paper, TCR Vbeta CDR3 sequencing was carried out on roughly 130 peripheral blood samples, which came from 40 to 45 ophthalmopathy, around 74 hyperthyroidism and about 17 progressor patients. Prospective prediction of ophthalmopathy was tested in an independent validation cohort of 18 to 20 hyperthyroidism patients and 17 patients who later progressed to ophthalmopathy. Thyroid tissue and blood T-cell repertoires from several Graves' hyperthyroidism patients were also compared in the study. TCR V-J signatures able to tell the groups apart were searched for in a discovery cohort of 100 or so patients, of whom 40 to 45 had Graves' ophthalmopathy and about 60 had stable Graves' hyperthyroidism. On the study overall, not on this receptor specifically: No statistical method was used to set the sample size in advance, and investigators knew the group allocation. Most expanded thyroid clonotypes (frequency above 0.001) were also detected in blood, suggesting blood repertoires may reflect thyroid immune responses. In validation, the model predicted progression to ophthalmopathy with over 60% sensitivity and approximately 74% specificity, a median of 6.5 months before onset. A model built on a 13 V-J signature distinguished ophthalmopathy from stable hyperthyroidism, reaching 85% to 90% sensitivity and approximately 83% specificity in cross-validation and 80%/75% in testing.

This clonotype was counted ten times or more. Its target antigen remains unknown. Base quality data are lacking; no much larger clone is found one base away. Amplification of TCR beta CDR3 regions was carried out from RNA transcripts. The first round of RT-PCR for the TCR CDR3 was performed with the HTBI primer set and the Qiagen OneStep RT-PCR kit. Libraries were constructed in a second round of multiplex PCR, after which size selection and purification were carried out. Sequencing of the libraries was done on an Illumina HiSeq2000 using paired-end 100 bp reads. The original pipeline was this. SOAPnuke was used to process the raw data, removing reads that contained adapters or uncalled bases, had a mean Phred below 15, or lacked an exact match to the constant primer or identifier. High-quality paired reads were merged with COPE v1.2.5, and unique nucleotide sequences were defined as clonotypes. MiTCR v1.1 was used to align the clonotypes against IMGT TRBV, TRBD and TRBJ reference segments. The analysis included only V-J combinations with a frequency above 0.0001, which together covered more than 99% of the repertoires. The TCS score was defined as the ratio of F50 (clonal expansion) to E x V (chaos), calculated using BLOSUM62-based TCRdist between CDR3 peptides within each V-J. Welch's t-statistics and random forest reduced fewer than 600 V-J features to some 14, which were used in a naive Bayes classifier (R e1071). TCRdb's own reprocessing of the public reads used fastp at Q25 and MiXCR and kept productive beta chains. Identical CDR3 protein sequences are pooled into one entry, listed with their most common genes and DNA. TCRdb's processing, not the study's, gives the V and J calls here. The table for this sample lists fewer than 750,000 distinct CDR3 sequences; roughly 14% of them were counted only once. The ten largest account for roughly an eighth of the sample.

CDR1 is given as SGHRS and CDR2 as YFSETQ, both from the germline V gene. The CDR3 covers 14 residues, taking in both the cysteine and the phenylalanine. The entry retains the CDR3 DNA only, 42 bases that are in frame from base 1. At the junction V is shortened by 4 bases and J by 1 base, with 9 bases in between. Ophthalmopathy patients had moderately to severely active disease, with a Clinical Activity Score of 3 or more, a NOSPECS grade of 4 or more, and a disease duration of less than 3 months. Patients with uncontrolled infections, other autoimmune diseases, pregnancy or lactation were excluded. Clinical symptoms, serum thyroxine and TRAb, thyroid ultrasound, and orbital computed tomography formed the basis for the diagnoses. Ficoll-Paque density gradient centrifugation was used to isolate PBMCs from about 10 ml of fresh peripheral blood. Trizol reagent was used to extract total RNA, and RNA quality was then checked on an Agilent 2100 Bioanalyzer.

The chain was built from TRBV5-1 and TRBJ1-3; a weak D assignment points to TRBD1 (5 bases agree). The source is a woman aged 45 to 65 with Graves' ophthalmopathy. Specimen: blood. The DNA is as follows: TGCGCCAGCAGCAAAGGGGTTTCTGGAAACACCATATATTTT. The translation is CASSKGVSGNTIYF.